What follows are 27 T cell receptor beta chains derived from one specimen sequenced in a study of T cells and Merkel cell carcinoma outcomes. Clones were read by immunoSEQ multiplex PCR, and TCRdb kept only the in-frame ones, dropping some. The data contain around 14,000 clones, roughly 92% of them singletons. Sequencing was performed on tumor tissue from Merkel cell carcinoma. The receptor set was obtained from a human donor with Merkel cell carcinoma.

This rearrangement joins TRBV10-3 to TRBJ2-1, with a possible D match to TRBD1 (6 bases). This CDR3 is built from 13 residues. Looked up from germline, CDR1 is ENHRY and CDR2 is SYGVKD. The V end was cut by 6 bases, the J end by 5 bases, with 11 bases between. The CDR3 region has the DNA TGTGCCATCAGAGTTAGGGACAACAATGAGCAGTTCTTC. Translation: CAIRVRDNNEQFF.

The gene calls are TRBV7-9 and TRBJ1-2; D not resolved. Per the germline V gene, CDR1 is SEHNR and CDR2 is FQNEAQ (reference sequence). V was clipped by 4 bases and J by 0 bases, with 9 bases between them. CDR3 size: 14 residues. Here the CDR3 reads CASSWVQTNYGYTF. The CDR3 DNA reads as TGTGCCAGCAGCTGGGTCCAGACTAACTATGGCTACACCTTC.

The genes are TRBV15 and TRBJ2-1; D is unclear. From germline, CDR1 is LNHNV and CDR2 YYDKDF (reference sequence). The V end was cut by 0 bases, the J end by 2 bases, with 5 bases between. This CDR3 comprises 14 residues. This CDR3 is CATSRDLAYNEQFF. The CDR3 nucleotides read TGTGCCACCAGCAGAGATTTGGCCTACAATGAGCAGTTCTTC.

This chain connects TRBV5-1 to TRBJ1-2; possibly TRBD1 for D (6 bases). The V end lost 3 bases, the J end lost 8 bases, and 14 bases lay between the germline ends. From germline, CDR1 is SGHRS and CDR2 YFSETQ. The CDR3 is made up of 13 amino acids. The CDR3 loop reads CASSYSLTGGYTF. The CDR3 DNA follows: TGCGCCAGCAGCTACTCATTAACAGGGGGCTACACCTTC. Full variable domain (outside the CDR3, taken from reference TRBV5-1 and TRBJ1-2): KAGVTQTPRYLIKTRGQQVTLSCSPISGHRSVSWYQQTPGQGLQFLFEYFSETQRNKGNFPGRFSGRQFSNSRSEMNVSTLELGDSALYLCASSYSLTGGYTFGSGTRLTVV.

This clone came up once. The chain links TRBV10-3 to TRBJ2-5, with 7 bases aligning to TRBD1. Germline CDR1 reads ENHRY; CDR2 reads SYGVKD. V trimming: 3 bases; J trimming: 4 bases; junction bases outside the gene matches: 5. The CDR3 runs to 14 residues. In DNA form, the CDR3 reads TGTGCCATCAGTGAAGGACAGGATTCAGAGACCCAGTACTTC. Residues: CAISEGQDSETQYF.

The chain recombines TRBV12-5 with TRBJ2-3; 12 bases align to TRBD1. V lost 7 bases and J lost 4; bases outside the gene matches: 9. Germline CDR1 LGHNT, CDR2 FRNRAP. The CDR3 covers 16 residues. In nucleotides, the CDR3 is TGTGCTAGTGCTTTAGGGACAGGGGGCATCGCAGATACGCAGTATTTT. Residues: CASALGTGGIADTQYF.

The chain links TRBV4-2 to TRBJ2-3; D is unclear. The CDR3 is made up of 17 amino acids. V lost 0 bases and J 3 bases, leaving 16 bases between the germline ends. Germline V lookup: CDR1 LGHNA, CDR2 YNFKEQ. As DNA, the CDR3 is TGTGCCAGCAGCCAAGACTTCGGCCCTTCTGCGACAGATACGCAGTATTTT. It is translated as CASSQDFGPSATDTQYF.

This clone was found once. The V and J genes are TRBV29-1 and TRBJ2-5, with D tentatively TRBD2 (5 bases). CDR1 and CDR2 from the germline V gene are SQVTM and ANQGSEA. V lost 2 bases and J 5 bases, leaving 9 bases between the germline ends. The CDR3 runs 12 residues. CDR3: CSVEPGGETQYF. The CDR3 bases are TGCAGCGTTGAACCAGGCGGGGAGACCCAGTACTTC.

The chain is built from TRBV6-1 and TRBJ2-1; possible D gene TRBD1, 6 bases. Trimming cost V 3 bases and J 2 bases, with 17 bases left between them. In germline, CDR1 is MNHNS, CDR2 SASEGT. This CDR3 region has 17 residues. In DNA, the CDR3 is TGTGCCAGCAGTGAGGCCGTACGGACAGCGACCTACAATGAGCAGTTCTTC. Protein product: CASSEAVRTATYNEQFF.

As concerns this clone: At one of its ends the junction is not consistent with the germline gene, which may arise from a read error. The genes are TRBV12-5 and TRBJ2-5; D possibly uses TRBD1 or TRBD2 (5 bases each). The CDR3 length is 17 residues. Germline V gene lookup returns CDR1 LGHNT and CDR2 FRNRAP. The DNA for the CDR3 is TGTGCTAGTGATTTGACCTGGGGACGGATTTACCAAGAGACCCAGTACTTC. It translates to CASDLTWGRIYQETQYF. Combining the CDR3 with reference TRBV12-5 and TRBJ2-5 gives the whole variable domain DARVTQTPRHKVTEMGQEVTMRCQPILGHNTVFWYRQTMMQGLELLAYFRNRAPLDDSGMPKDRFSAEMPDATLATLKIQPSEPRDSAVYFCASDLTWGRIYQETQYFGPGTRLLVL.

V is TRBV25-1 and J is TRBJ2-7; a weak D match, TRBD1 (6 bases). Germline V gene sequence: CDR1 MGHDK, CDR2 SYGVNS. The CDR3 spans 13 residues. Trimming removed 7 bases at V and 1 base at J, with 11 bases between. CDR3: CASIGDTSYEQYF. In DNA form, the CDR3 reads TGTGCCAGCATCGGGGACACTTCCTACGAGCAGTACTTC.

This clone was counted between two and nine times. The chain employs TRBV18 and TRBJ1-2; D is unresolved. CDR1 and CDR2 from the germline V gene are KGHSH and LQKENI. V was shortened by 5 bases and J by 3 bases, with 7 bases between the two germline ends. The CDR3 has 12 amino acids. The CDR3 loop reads CASSDTDYGYTF. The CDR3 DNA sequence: TGTGCCAGCTCAGACACAGACTATGGCTACACCTTC.

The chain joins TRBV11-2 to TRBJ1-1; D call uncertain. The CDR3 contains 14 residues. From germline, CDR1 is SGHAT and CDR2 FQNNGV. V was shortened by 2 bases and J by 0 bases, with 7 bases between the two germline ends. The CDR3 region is CASSLQTLNTEAFF. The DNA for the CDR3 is TGTGCCAGCAGCTTACAGACCTTGAACACTGAAGCTTTCTTT.

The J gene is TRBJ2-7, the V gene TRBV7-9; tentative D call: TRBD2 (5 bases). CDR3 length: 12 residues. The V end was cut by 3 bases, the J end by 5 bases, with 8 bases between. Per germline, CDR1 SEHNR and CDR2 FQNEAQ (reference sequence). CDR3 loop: CASSFSGDEQYF. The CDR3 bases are TGTGCCAGCAGCTTTTCCGGGGACGAGCAGTACTTC.

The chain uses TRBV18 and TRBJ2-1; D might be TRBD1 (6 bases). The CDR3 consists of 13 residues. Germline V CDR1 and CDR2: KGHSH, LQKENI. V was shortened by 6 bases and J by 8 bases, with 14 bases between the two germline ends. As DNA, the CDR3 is TGTGCCAGCTCGCCCGAAGGGGGACATGAGCAGTTCTTC. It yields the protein CASSPEGGHEQFF.

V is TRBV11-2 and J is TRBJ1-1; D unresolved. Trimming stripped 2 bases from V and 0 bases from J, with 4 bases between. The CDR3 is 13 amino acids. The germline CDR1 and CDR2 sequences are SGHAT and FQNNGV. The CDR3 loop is CASSLSLNTEAFF. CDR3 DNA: TGTGCCAGCAGCTTAAGCCTGAACACTGAAGCTTTCTTT.

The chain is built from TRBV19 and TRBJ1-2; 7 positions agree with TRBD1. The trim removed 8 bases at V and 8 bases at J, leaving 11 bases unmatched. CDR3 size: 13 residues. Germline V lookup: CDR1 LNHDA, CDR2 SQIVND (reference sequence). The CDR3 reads CASADRPLRGYTF. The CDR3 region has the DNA TGTGCCAGTGCGGACAGGCCTCTCCGGGGCTACACCTTC. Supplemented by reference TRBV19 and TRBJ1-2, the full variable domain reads DGGITQSPKYLFRKEGQNVTLSCEQNLNHDAMYWYRQDPGQGLRLIYYSQIVNDFQKGDIAEGYSVSREKKESFPLTVTSAQKNPTAFYLCASADRPLRGYTFGSGTRLTVV.

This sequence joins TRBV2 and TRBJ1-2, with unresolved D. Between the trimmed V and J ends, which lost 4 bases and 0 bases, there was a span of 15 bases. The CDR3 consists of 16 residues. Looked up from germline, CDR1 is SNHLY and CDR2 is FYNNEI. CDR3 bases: TGTGCCAGCAGTGGTTCAGGTGGCAGGACTAACTATGGCTACACCTTC. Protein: CASSGSGGRTNYGYTF. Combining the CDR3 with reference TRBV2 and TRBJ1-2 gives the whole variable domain EPEVTQTPSHQVTQMGQEVILRCVPISNHLYFYWYRQILGQKVEFLVSFYNNEISEKSEIFDDQFSVERPDGSNFTLKIRSTKLEDSAMYFCASSGSGGRTNYGYTFGSGTRLTVV.

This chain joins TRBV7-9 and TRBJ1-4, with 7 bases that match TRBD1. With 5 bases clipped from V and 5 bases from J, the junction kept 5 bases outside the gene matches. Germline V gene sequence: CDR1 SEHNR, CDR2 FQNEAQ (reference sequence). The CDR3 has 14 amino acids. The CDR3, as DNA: TGTGCCAGCAGCCCTGGACAGGCAAATGAAAAACTGTTTTTT. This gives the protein CASSPGQANEKLFF.

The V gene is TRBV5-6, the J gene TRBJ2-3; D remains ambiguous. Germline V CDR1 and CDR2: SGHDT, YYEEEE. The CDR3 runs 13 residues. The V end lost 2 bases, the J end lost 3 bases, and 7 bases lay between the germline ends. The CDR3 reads CASSFEFTDTQYF. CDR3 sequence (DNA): TGTGCCAGCAGCTTTGAGTTTACAGATACGCAGTATTTT.

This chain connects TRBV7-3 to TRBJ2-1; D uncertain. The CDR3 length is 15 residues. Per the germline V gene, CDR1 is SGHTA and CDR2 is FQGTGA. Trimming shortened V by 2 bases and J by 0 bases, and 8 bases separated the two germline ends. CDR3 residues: CASSLLGNSYNEQFF. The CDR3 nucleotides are TGTGCCAGCAGCTTACTGGGGAACTCCTACAATGAGCAGTTCTTC. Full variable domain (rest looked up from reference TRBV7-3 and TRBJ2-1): GAGVSQTPSNKVTEKGKYVELRCDPISGHTALYWYRQSLGQGPEFLIYFQGTGAADDSGLPNDRFFAVRPEGSVSTLKIQRTERGDSAVYLCASSLLGNSYNEQFFGPGTRLTVL.

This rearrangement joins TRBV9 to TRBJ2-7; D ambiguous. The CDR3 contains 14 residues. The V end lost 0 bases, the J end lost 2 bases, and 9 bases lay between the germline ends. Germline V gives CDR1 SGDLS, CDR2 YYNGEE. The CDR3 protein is CASSVDIRAYEQYF. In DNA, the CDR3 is TGTGCCAGCAGCGTAGATATCCGGGCCTACGAGCAGTACTTC.

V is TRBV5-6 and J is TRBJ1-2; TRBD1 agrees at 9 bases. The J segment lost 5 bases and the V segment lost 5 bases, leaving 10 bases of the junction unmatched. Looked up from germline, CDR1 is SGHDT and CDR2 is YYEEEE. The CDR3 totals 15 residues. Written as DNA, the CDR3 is TGTGCCAGCAGGGGACGGGACAGGGCAAGGTATGGCTACACCTTC. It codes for CASRGRDRARYGYTF. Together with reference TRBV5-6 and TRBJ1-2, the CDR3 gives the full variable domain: DAGVTQSPTHLIKTRGQQVTLRCSPKSGHDTVSWYQQALGQGPQFIFQYYEEEERQRGNFPDRFSGHQFPNYSSELNVNALLLGDSALYLCASRGRDRARYGYTFGSGTRLTVV.

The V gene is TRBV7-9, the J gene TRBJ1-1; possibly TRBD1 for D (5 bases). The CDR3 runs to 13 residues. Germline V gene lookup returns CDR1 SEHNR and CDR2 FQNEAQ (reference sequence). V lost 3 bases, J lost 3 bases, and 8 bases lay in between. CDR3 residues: CASSFVGDTEAFF. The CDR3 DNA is TGTGCCAGCAGCTTTGTGGGGGACACTGAAGCTTTCTTT.

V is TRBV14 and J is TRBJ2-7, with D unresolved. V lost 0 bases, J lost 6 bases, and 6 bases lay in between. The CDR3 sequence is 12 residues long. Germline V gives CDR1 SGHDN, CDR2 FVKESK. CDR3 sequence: CASSQDWGEQYF. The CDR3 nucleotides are TGTGCCAGCAGCCAAGATTGGGGCGAGCAGTACTTC.

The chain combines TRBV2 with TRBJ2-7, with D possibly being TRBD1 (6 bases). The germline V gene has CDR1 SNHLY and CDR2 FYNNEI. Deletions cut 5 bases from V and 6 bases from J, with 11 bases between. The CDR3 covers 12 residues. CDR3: CASSKDSGEQYF. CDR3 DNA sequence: TGTGCCAGCAGTAAGGACAGTGGCGAGCAGTACTTC.

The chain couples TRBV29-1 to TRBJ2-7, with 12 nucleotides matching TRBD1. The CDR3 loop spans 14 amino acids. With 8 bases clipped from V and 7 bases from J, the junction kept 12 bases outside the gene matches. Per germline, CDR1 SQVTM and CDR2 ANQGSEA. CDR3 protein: CSPPFGTGGGEQYF. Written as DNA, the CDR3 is TGCAGCCCCCCCTTCGGGACAGGGGGCGGGGAGCAGTACTTC.